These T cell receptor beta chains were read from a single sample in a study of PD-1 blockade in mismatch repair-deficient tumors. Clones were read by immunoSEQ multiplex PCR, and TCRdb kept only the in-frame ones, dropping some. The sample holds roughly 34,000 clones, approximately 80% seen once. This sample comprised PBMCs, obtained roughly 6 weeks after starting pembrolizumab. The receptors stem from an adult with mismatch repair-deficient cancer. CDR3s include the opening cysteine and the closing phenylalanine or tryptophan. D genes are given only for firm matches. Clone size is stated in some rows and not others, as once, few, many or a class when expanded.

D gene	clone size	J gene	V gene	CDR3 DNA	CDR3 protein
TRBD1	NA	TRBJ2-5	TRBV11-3	TGTGCCAGCAGCGACAGGGGGGGCCAGTACTTC	CASSDRGGQYF
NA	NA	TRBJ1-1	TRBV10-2	TGCGCCAGCAGTGAGAATCTATTCGCAGGGGCTACTGAAGCTTTCTTT	CASSENLFAGATEAFF
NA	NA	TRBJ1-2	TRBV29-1	TGCAGCTCCTTGGAGGAGGGCTCTAAGGGCTACACCTTC	CSSLEEGSKGYTF
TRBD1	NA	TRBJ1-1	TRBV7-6	TGTGCCAGCAGCTTATGGGGACAGGGGGCTTTGAACACTGAAGCTTTCTTT	CASSLWGQGALNTEAFF
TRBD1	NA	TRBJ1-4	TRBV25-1	TGTGCCAGCTTCGGTAGCGGCAGGGGGATCCATAATGAAAAACTGTTTTTT	CASFGSGRGIHNEKLFF
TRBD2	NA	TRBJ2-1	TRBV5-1	TGCGCCAGCAGCTTGGGTACTAGCGGGAGAGCAAATGAGCAGTTCTTC	CASSLGTSGRANEQFF
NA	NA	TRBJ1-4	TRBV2	TGTGCCAGCAATCAAGAGAAGGCCTTAGGAGCAACTAATGAAAAACTGTTTTTT	CASNQEKALGATNEKLFF
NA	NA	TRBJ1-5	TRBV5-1	TGCGCCAGCAGCTTGTCAACAGGACCTCATCAGCCCCAGCATTTT	CASSLSTGPHQPQHF
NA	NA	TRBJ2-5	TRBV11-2	TGTGCCAGCAGCGGATGGACAGTCCAAGAGACCCAGTACTTC	CASSGWTVQETQYF
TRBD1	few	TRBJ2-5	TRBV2	TGTGCCAGCAGGTCAACCCGGGACAGTAAAGAGACCCAGTACTTC	CASRSTRDSKETQYF
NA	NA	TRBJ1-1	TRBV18	TGTGCCAGCTCACCACGTCAAGGAGGGAACACTGAAGCTTTCTTT	CASSPRQGGNTEAFF
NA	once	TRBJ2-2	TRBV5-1	TGCGCCAGCAGCCGACGGGAGCAGGGCACCGGGGAGCTGTTTTTT	CASSRREQGTGELFF
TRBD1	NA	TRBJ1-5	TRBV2	TGTGCCAGCAGGGGGACAGGGGCGAATCAGCCCCAGCATTTT	CASRGTGANQPQHF
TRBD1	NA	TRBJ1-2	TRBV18	TGTGCCAGCTCCAGACAGGGAGGCCCCTATGGCTACACCTTC	CASSRQGGPYGYTF
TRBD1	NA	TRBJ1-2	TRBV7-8	TGTGCCAGCAGCGAACGGTTTCACAGGGGGCGCGATGGCTACACCTTC	CASSERFHRGRDGYTF
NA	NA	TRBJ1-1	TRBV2	TGTGCCAGCAGTGAAGGGGGGCCTGACACTGAAGCTTTCTTT	CASSEGGPDTEAFF
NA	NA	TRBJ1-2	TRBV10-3	TGTGCCATCAGGGAACAGGGTATCGATGGCTACACCTTC	CAIREQGIDGYTF
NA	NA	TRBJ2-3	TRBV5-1	TGCGCCAGCAGCTTGGTGAGTGGTGCGGCAGATACGCAGTATTTT	CASSLVSGAADTQYF
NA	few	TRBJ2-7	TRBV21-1	TGTGCCAGCAGCAAAGGGTTACCGACAGGCACCTACGAGCAGTACTTC	CASSKGLPTGTYEQYF
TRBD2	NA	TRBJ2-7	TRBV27	TGTGCCAGCAGTCTTCCGGGACTAGCGGGAGACTACGAGCAGTACTTC	CASSLPGLAGDYEQYF
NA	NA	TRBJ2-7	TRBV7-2	TGTGCCAGCAGCTCGCCTCAGGGTTCCGCCTACGAGCAGTACTTC	CASSSPQGSAYEQYF
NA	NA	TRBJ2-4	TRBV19	TGTGCCAGTAGTATAGAATTAGGGGCTAGCGTTCCAGCCAAAAACATTCAGTACTTC	CASSIELGASVPAKNIQYF
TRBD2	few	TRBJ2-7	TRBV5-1	TGCGCCAGCAGCTTGGAGAGCGGGACCAACTCCTACGAGCAGTACTTC	CASSLESGTNSYEQYF
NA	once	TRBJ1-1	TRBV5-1	TGCGCCAGCAGCTTGGATCGCACGGTGAGAGCTTTCTTT	CASSLDRTVRAFF
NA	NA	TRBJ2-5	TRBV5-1	TGCGCCAGCAGCCCCGGAGCCAACTACCAAGAGACCCAGTACTTC	CASSPGANYQETQYF
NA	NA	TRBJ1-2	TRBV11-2	TGTGCCAGCAGCTTAGGGGCGTATGGCTACACCTTC	CASSLGAYGYTF
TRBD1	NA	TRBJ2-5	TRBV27	TGTGCCAGCAGTCCCGGGGACAGCTTCCAAGAGACCCAGTACTTC	CASSPGDSFQETQYF
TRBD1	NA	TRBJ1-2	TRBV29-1	TGCAGCGTTGTGGGACAGAAGCACCCTAACTATGGCTACACCTTC	CSVVGQKHPNYGYTF
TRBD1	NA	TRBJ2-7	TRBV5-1	TGCGCCAGCAGCGGTACGACAGGGGGCTACGAGCAGTACTTC	CASSGTTGGYEQYF
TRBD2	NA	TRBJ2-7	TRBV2	TGTGCCAGCAAGTTAGCGGGAGGAACCTCCTACGAGCAGTACTTC	CASKLAGGTSYEQYF
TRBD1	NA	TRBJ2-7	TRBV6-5	TGTGCCAGCAGTTACTCGAGACAGGGCGGCTACGAGCAGTACTTC	CASSYSRQGGYEQYF
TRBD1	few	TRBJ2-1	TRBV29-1	TGCAGCGTTGGGACAGGGGGACCTGAGCAGTTCTTC	CSVGTGGPEQFF
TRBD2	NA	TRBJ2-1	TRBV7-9	TGTGCCAGCAGCCCGTGGGCGACTAGCTATGAGCAGTTCTTC	CASSPWATSYEQFF
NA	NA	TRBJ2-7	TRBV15	TGTGCCACCAGCAGAGTCGTTGACAGGGAGCAGTACTTC	CATSRVVDREQYF
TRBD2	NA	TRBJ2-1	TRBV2	TGTGCCAGCAGCTTTGGACTAGCCTCCTACAATGAGCAGTTCTTC	CASSFGLASYNEQFF
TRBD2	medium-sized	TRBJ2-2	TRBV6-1	TGTGCCAGCAGTGGACTAGCGGGAGACACCGGGGAGCTGTTTTTT	CASSGLAGDTGELFF
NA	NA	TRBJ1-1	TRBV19	TGTGCCAGTAGTATTTACCTTCGGGACACTGAAGCTTTCTTT	CASSIYLRDTEAFF
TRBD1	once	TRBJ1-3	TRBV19	TGTGCCAGTAGTCCGGACAGGGCGGCTGGAAACACCATATATTTT	CASSPDRAAGNTIYF
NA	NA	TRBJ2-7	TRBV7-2	TGTGCCAGCAGCTTAACGGGAGCCCTCTTCTTAGAGCAGTACTTC	CASSLTGALFLEQYF
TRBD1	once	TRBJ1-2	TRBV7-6	TGTGCCAGCAGCTTAGGGACAGGGGGACGTAGTGGCTACACCTTC	CASSLGTGGRSGYTF
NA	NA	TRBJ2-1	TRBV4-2	TGTGCCAGCAGCCGTGCTAGTATTGAGCAGTTCTTC	CASSRASIEQFF
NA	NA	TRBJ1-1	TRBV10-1	TGCGCCAGCAGTGAGTCGAGCAGGGGATTGGCTTTCTTT	CASSESSRGLAFF
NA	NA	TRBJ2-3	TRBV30	TGTGCCTGGAGTGCGCTAGCCGATAGCACAGATACGCAGTATTTT	CAWSALADSTDTQYF
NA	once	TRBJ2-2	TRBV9	TGTGCCAGCAGCGTAGACAGGAACACCGGGGAGCTGTTTTTT	CASSVDRNTGELFF
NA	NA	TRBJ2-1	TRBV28	TGTGCCAGCAGTTTAGGAGGCTTCAATGAGCAGTTCTTC	CASSLGGFNEQFF
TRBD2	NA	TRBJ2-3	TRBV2	TGTGCCAGAAAAAAACTAGCGGGATCTACAGATACGCAGTATTTT	CARKKLAGSTDTQYF
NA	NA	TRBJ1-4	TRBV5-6	TGTGCCAGCAGCTTGTGGGGGGGAGCAACTAATGAAAAACTGTTTTTT	CASSLWGGATNEKLFF
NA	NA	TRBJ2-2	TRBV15	TGTGCCACCAGCAGAGATCCGGGGGCCGGGGAGCTGTTTTTT	CATSRDPGAGELFF